The 17 T cell receptor beta chains below come from one sample, sequenced in a study of response to subunit inactivated influenza vaccine. Each CDR3 protein gets one entry after TCRdb re-called the RT-PCR reads with MiXCR. This sample carries 160,000 or so distinct CDR3 sequences, roughly 10% of them seen once, and the ten largest clones take 9.5% to 15%. Sequenced material: non-naive T cells sorted from PBMCs, taken around seven weeks after vaccination. The origin of the receptors is a man aged 45-60 years who received an inactivated influenza vaccine.

In this sample, this clonotype turned up many times. J is TRBJ2-1 and V is TRBV3-1; 7 bases line up with TRBD2. The CDR3 totals 16 residues. Germline CDR1 and CDR2: LGHDT and YNNKEL (reference sequence). V lost 0 bases, J lost 2 bases, and 4 bases stayed unmatched. CDR3 in amino acids: CASSQDPLAAYNEQFF. CDR3 coding DNA: TGTGCCAGCAGCCAAGATCCCCTAGCGGCCTACAATGAGCAGTTCTTC.

The DNA for the CDR3 is TGTGCCACCGGGACCTTGAACACTGAAGCTTTCTTT. The encoded protein is CATGTLNTEAFF. V gene TRBV2 combines with J gene TRBJ1-1, with a tentative D call TRBD1 (5 bases). Germline loops: CDR1 SNHLY, CDR2 FYNNEI. V lost 10 bases, J lost 0 bases, and 9 bases lay in between. This CDR3 has 12 residues.

V and J are TRBV5-1 and TRBJ1-2; D gene unclear. Germline CDR1 reads SGHRS; CDR2 reads YFSETQ. V lost 5 bases and J lost 1, with 15 bases in between. CDR3 size: 15 residues. This chain's CDR3 is CASRSSLAGNYGYTF. CDR3 nucleotide sequence: TGCGCCAGCAGATCGAGCCTGGCTGGTAACTATGGCTACACCTTC. The full variable domain, with the rest looked up from reference TRBV5-1 and TRBJ1-2, is KAGVTQTPRYLIKTRGQQVTLSCSPISGHRSVSWYQQTPGQGLQFLFEYFSETQRNKGNFPGRFSGRQFSNSRSEMNVSTLELGDSALYLCASRSSLAGNYGYTFGSGTRLTVV.

V and J are TRBV5-6 and TRBJ1-4; 7 nucleotides match TRBD1. The J segment lost 6 bases and the V segment lost 2 bases, leaving 7 bases of the junction unmatched. CDR1 SGHDT and CDR2 YYEEEE come from the germline V gene. CDR3 length: 15 residues. The CDR3 spells CASSFRRGLDEKLFF. In DNA form, the CDR3 reads TGTGCCAGCAGCTTTCGGAGGGGGCTGGATGAAAAACTGTTTTTT.

The rearrangement joins TRBV24-1 to TRBJ2-7; 8 bases map to TRBD2. This CDR3 region has 15 residues. The junction had 7 bases not matched to a gene; V was cut back by 5 bases and J by 2 bases. The germline V gene encodes CDR1 KGHDR and CDR2 SFDVKD. CDR3 protein: CATSGGGSGTYEQYF. For the CDR3, the DNA is TGTGCCACCAGTGGCGGGGGTAGCGGGACCTACGAGCAGTACTTC.

This chain connects TRBV11-2 to TRBJ1-4, with D uncertain. CDR1 and CDR2 from the germline V gene are SGHAT and FQNNGV. The CDR3 runs to 13 residues. Trimming took off 6 bases at V and 6 bases at J, with 11 bases between the two ends. The CDR3 coding sequence is TGTGCCAGCAGTTCGGACGGTCATGAAAAACTGTTTTTT. Protein product: CASSSDGHEKLFF.

At least ten counts were recorded for this clonotype. The chain employs TRBV20-1 and TRBJ2-7, with TRBD2 as a possible D gene (5 bases). CDR1 and CDR2 (germline): DFQATT, SNEGSKA (reference sequence). Trimming stripped 5 bases from V and 3 bases from J, with 14 bases between. The length of the CDR3 is 13 residues. The DNA for the CDR3 is TGCAGTGCTGGGAGTATGGTGCGCTACGAGCAGTACTTC. Translating gives CSAGSMVRYEQYF.

This clonotype was detected ten times or more. The chain couples TRBV28 to TRBJ1-1; 7 bases map to TRBD1. Trimming at V came to 6 bases and at J to 0 bases, leaving 13 bases not matched to a gene. The CDR3 has 17 amino acids. The germline V gene encodes CDR1 MDHEN and CDR2 SYDVKM. As DNA, the CDR3 is TGTGCCAGCAGATCGACAGGGAGGTTGGGGATGAACACTGAAGCTTTCTTT. Translating gives CASRSTGRLGMNTEAFF.

This clonotype has a handful of counts. V and J are TRBV5-1 and TRBJ2-2; D is unclear. Germline loops: CDR1 SGHRS, CDR2 YFSETQ. The CDR3 consists of 12 residues. V was shortened by 5 bases and J by 4 bases, with 6 bases between the two germline ends. The CDR3 loop is CASREPTGELFF. In DNA, the CDR3 is TGCGCCAGCAGAGAGCCCACCGGGGAGCTGTTTTTT.

The chain has TRBV13 and TRBJ2-3; 7 nucleotides agree with TRBD2. The length of the CDR3 is 17 residues. Trimming at V came to 5 bases and at J to 2 bases, leaving 13 bases not matched to a gene. Germline lookup yields CDR1 PRHDT and CDR2 FYEKMQ (reference sequence). The DNA of the CDR3 is TGTGCCAGCAGCAACTTTTTCGGGACTAAAAACACAGATACGCAGTATTTT. Translation: CASSNFFGTKNTDTQYF.

This chain links TRBV20-1 with TRBJ1-2, with a weak D call TRBD1 (6 bases). The CDR3 spans 11 residues. CDR1 and CDR2 (germline): DFQATT, SNEGSKA (reference sequence). DNA for the CDR3: TGCAACATACCAGGGGAGGTCGGCTACACCTTC. Its translation: CNIPGEVGYTF.

The chain couples TRBV7-9 to TRBJ1-2, with D unresolved. The germline gives CDR1 SEHNR, CDR2 FQNEAQ (reference sequence). The length of the CDR3 is 14 residues. V shed 5 bases and J shed 4 bases, with 14 bases lying between them. CDR3 DNA sequence: TGTGCCAGCAGCGTAGGATTATTAAGCTATGGCTACACCTTC. It yields the protein CASSVGLLSYGYTF.

This chain connects TRBV6-4 to TRBJ1-1; a possible D gene is TRBD1 (5 bases). CDR3 size: 14 residues. V dropped 3 bases and J dropped 6 bases, with 14 bases sitting between them. The germline gives CDR1 MRHNA, CDR2 SNTAGT. In nucleotides, the CDR3 is TGTGCCAGCAGTGAATTTTCAGGGAGCGCTGAAGCTTTCTTT. Amino acid sequence: CASSEFSGSAEAFF.

The sample holds many counts of this clonotype. The gene calls are TRBV29-1 and TRBJ2-5; D remains ambiguous. V lost 4 bases, J lost 1 base, and 10 bases lay in between. CDR3 length equals 13 residues. Germline CDR1 and CDR2: SQVTM and ANQGSEA. The CDR3, as DNA: TGCAGCGTTGCCGGGTCCGTCCAAGAGACCCAGTACTTC. Translated, it gives CSVAGSVQETQYF. Full variable domain (missing parts from reference TRBV29-1 and TRBJ2-5): SAVISQKPSRDICQRGTSLTIQCQVDSQVTMMFWYRQQPGQSLTLIATANQGSEATYESGFVIDKFPISRPNLTFSTLTVSNMSPEDSSIYLCSVAGSVQETQYFGPGTRLLVL.

The sample holds a few counts of this clonotype. The chain recombines TRBV6-8 with TRBJ1-5, with unresolved D. The length of the CDR3 is 13 residues. Trimming stripped 5 bases from V and 5 bases from J, with 10 bases between. Germline values: CDR1 MNHGY, CDR2 SAAAGT. CDR3 loop: CASSRRMYQPQHF. The CDR3 bases are TGTGCCAGCAGTAGACGGATGTATCAGCCCCAGCATTTT.

The chain carries TRBV10-3 and TRBJ2-4, with 8 bases lining up with TRBD2. The trim removed 6 bases at V and 6 bases at J, leaving 7 bases unmatched. The germline gives CDR1 ENHRY, CDR2 SYGVKD. The CDR3 consists of 14 residues. In nucleotides, the CDR3 is TGTGCCATCAGCCAGGGACGGGGGGGAAACATTCAGTACTTC. It codes for CAISQGRGGNIQYF.

V and J are TRBV20-1 and TRBJ1-2; D is unclear. The V and J ends lost 0 bases and 3 bases respectively, with 8 bases between them. The CDR3 sequence is 13 residues long. CDR1 and CDR2 from the germline V gene are DFQATT and SNEGSKA (reference sequence). The CDR3 DNA follows: TGCAGTGCTAGAGATTCCCGGGACTATGGCTACACCTTC. It is translated as CSARDSRDYGYTF.